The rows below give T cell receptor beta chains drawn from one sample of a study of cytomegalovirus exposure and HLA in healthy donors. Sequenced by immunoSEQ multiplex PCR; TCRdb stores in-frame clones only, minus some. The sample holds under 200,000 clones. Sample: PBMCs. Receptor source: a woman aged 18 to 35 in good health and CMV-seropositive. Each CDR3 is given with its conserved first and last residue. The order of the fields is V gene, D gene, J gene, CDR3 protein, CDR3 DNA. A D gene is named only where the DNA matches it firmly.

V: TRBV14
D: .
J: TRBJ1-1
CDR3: CASRLQGNTEAFF
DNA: TGTGCCAGCAGGTTACAGGGAAACACTGAAGCTTTCTTT

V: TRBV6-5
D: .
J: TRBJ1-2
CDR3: CASSSTPTGNYGYTF
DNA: TGTGCCAGCAGTTCTACCCCTACAGGGAACTATGGCTACACCTTC

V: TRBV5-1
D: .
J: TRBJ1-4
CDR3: CASSLATSQANEKLFF
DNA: TGCGCCAGCAGCTTGGCCACCTCACAGGCTAATGAAAAACTGTTTTTT

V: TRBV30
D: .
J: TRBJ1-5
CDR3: CAWSVREGQWGQPQHF
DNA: TGTGCCTGGAGTGTACGGGAGGGTCAGTGGGGTCAGCCCCAGCATTTT

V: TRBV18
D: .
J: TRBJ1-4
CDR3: CASSSLPMQGIATNEKLFF
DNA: TGTGCCAGCTCAAGTCTCCCTATGCAGGGGATTGCAACTAATGAAAAACTGTTTTTT

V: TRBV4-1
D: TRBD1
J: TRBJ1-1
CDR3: CASSQVGTGTGAFF
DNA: TGCGCCAGCAGCCAAGTGGGGACAGGGACAGGAGCTTTCTTT

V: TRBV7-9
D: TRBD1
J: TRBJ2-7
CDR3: CASSSDRGGEQYF
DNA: TGTGCCAGCAGCTCCGACAGGGGAGGAGAGCAGTACTTC

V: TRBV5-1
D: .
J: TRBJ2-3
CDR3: CASSYAPPPGTDTQYF
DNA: TGCGCCAGCAGCTACGCCCCTCCTCCGGGCACAGATACGCAGTATTTT

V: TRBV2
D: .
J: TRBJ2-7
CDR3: CASSEVEGSVGQYF
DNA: TGTGCCAGCAGTGAAGTCGAGGGAAGCGTCGGGCAGTACTTC

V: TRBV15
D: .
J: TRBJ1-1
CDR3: CATLAGRDKRAEAFF
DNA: TGTGCCACCTTAGCGGGCAGGGATAAGAGGGCTGAAGCTTTCTTT

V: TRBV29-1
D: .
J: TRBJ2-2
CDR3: CSVGMRTNTGELFF
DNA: TGCAGCGTTGGAATGCGTACGAACACCGGGGAGCTGTTTTTT

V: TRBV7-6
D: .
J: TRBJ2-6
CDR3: CASREEDSGANVLTF
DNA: TGTGCCAGCCGCGAGGAGGACTCTGGGGCCAACGTCCTGACTTTC

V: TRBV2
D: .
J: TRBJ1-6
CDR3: CASSVDSSYNSPLHF
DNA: TGTGCCAGCAGTGTCGACAGCTCCTATAATTCACCCCTCCACTTT

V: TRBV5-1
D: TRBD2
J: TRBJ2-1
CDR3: CASGLAGFNEQFF
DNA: TGCGCCAGCGGGCTAGCGGGGTTCAATGAGCAGTTCTTC

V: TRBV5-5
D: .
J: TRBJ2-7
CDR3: CASSPSSASSYEQYF
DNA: TGTGCCAGCAGCCCCTCTAGCGCGAGCTCCTACGAGCAGTACTTC

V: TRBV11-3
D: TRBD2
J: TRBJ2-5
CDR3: CASSLLAGKETQYF
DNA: TGTGCCAGCAGCTTACTAGCGGGGAAAGAGACCCAGTACTTC

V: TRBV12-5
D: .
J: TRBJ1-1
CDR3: CASGLAGRSVLNTEAFF
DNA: TGTGCTAGTGGTTTGGCAGGGAGGTCGGTGTTGAACACTGAAGCTTTCTTT

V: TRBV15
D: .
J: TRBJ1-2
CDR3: CATSRGGGVGPDYGYTF
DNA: TGTGCCACCAGCAGAGGGGGAGGTGTGGGGCCCGACTATGGCTACACCTTC

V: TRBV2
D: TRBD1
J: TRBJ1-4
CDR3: CASSLRQGDEKLFF
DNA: TGTGCCAGCAGTTTACGACAGGGGGATGAAAAACTGTTTTTT

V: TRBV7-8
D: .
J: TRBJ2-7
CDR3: CASSKAGTRGSYEQYF
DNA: TGTGCCAGCAGCAAGGCCGGTACCCGGGGCTCCTACGAGCAGTACTTC

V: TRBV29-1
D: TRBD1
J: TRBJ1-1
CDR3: CSVGDLDFGRTGDLNTEAFF
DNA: TGCAGCGTTGGAGATCTGGATTTCGGGAGGACAGGGGACCTGAACACTGAAGCTTTCTTT

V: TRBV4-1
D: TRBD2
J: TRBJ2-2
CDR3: CASSPGTSGRVTGELFF
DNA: TGCGCCAGCAGCCCGGGGACTAGCGGGAGGGTCACCGGGGAGCTGTTTTTT

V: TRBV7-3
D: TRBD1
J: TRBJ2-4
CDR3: CASSLVGQGGDIQYF
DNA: TGTGCCAGCAGCTTAGTGGGACAGGGGGGAGACATTCAGTACTTC

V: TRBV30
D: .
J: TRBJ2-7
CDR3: CAWSGFSRPLYEQYF
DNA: TGTGCCTGGAGTGGGTTTTCGCGGCCCCTCTACGAGCAGTACTTC

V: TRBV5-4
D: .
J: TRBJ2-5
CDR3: CASSEDPGVETQYF
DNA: TGTGCCAGCAGCGAGGACCCGGGGGTGGAGACCCAGTACTTC

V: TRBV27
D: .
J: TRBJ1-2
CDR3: CASSLWTDLRGGYTF
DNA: TGTGCCAGCAGTTTGTGGACAGATTTAAGGGGAGGCTACACCTTC

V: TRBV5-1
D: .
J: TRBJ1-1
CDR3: CASSLAMNGGANTEAFF
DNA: TGCGCCAGCAGCTTGGCGATGAACGGTGGGGCGAACACTGAAGCTTTCTTT

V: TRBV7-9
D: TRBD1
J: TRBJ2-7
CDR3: CASSSYGTGSSYEQYF
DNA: TGTGCCAGCAGCTCGTACGGGACAGGGAGCTCCTACGAGCAGTACTTC

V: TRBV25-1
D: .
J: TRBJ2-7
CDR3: CASSEMGSSYEQYF
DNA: TGTGCCAGCAGTGAAATGGGGAGCTCCTACGAGCAGTACTTC

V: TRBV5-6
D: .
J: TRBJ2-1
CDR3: CASSLVVQNEQFF
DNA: TGTGCCAGCAGCTTGGTGGTACAGAATGAGCAGTTCTTC

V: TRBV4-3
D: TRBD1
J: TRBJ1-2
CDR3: CASSQDGDRGFGYTF
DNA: TGCGCCAGCAGCCAAGATGGGGACAGGGGATTCGGCTACACCTTC

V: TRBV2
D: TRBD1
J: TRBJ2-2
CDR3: CASSEARGLGAGELFF
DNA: TGTGCCAGCAGTGAAGCCAGGGGGCTGGGGGCCGGGGAGCTGTTTTTT

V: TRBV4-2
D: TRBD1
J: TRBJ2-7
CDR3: CASSQVRTGDEQYF
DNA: TGTGCCAGCAGCCAAGTGAGGACAGGGGACGAGCAGTACTTC

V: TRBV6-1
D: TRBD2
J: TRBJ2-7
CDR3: CASKQTSGPDEQYF
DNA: TGTGCCAGCAAGCAGACTAGCGGGCCGGACGAGCAGTACTTC

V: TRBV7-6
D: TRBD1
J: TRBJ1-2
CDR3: CASSLGQTYGYTF
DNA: TGTGCCAGCAGCTTGGGACAGACCTATGGCTACACCTTC

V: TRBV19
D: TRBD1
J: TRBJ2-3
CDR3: CASNPGGGPTDTQYF
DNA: TGTGCCAGTAACCCAGGGGGTGGACCCACAGATACGCAGTATTTT

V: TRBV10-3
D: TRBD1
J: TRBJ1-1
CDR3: CAISDRTGPNTEAFF
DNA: TGTGCCATCAGTGACCGGACAGGGCCGAACACTGAAGCTTTCTTT

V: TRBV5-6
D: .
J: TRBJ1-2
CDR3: CASSLDNRPYGYTF
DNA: TGTGCCAGCAGCTTGGATAACAGACCTTATGGCTACACCTTC

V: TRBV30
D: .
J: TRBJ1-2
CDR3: CAWIYSRTTNYGYTF
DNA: TGTGCCTGGATTTACTCCAGGACAACGAACTATGGCTACACCTTC

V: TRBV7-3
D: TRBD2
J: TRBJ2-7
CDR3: CASSLGLAGDYEQYF
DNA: TGTGCCAGCAGCTTAGGCCTAGCGGGGGACTACGAGCAGTACTTC

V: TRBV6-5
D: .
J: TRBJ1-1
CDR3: CATSVRSNTEAFF
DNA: TGTGCCACCTCGGTGAGGTCGAACACTGAAGCTTTCTTT

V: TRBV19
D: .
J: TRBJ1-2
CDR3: CASRTATGYGYTF
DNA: TGTGCCAGTAGGACAGCCACGGGCTATGGCTACACCTTC

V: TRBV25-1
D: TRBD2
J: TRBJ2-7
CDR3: CASSATSGRKYEQYF
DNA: TGTGCCAGCAGTGCGACTAGCGGGAGGAAGTACGAGCAGTACTTC

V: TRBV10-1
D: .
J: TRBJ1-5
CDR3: CASSDYLNQPQHF
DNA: TGCGCCAGCAGTGATTATCTTAATCAGCCCCAGCATTTT

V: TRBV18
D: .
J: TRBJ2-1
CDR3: CATRQSSYNEQFF
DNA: TGTGCCACGCGGCAGAGCTCCTACAATGAGCAGTTCTTC

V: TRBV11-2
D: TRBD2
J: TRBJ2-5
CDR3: CASSLGDAGEQYF
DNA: TGTGCCAGCAGCTTAGGAGACGCGGGGGAGCAGTACTTC

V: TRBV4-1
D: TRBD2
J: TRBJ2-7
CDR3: CASSQHGLAGDGEQYF
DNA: TGCGCCAGCAGCCAACACGGACTAGCGGGAGACGGCGAGCAGTACTTC

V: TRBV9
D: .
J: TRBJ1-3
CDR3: CASSTRSGTGNTIYF
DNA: TGTGCCAGCAGCACTAGATCCGGGACAGGAAACACCATATATTTT

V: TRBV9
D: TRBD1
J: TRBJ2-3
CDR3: CASSGGQTYTDTQYF
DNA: TGTGCCAGCAGCGGGGGACAGACGTACACAGATACGCAGTATTTT

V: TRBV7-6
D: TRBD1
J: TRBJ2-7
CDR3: CASSARTGSSYEQYF
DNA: TGTGCCAGCAGCGCCCGGACAGGGAGCTCCTACGAGCAGTACTTC

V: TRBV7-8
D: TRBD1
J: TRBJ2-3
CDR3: CASSLATGTGGTQYF
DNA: TGTGCCAGCAGCTTAGCGACCGGGACAGGGGGGACGCAGTATTTT

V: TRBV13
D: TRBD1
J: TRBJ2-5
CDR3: CASRLGQGGYETQYF
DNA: TGTGCCAGCAGGTTGGGACAGGGAGGATACGAGACCCAGTACTTC

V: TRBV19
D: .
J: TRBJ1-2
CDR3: CASSIVGHYGYTF
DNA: TGTGCCAGTAGTATAGTGGGCCACTATGGCTACACCTTC